These 2 T cell receptor beta chains share one sample of origin, sequenced in a study of T-cell memory formation after mild COVID-19. TCRdb used MiXCR to reprocess the 5' RACE reads, holding one entry per CDR3 protein. Among hundreds of thousands of distinct CDR3 sequences, about an eighth were seen once, and the ten largest hold approximately 20%. What was sequenced was PBMCs or a T cell subset sorted from them (not recorded which). All receptors come from a man aged 18 to 29 who had mild COVID-19 (a few samples of this study predate the infection). Cell type and time point are not known.

This sequence joins TRBV7-9 and TRBJ1-6; no clear D. CDR1 SEHNR and CDR2 FQNEAQ come from the germline V gene (reference sequence). This CDR3 comprises 13 residues. The V and J ends lost 5 bases and 8 bases respectively, with 10 bases between them. The DNA of the CDR3 is TGTGCCAGCAGCCAGACGGGGTATTCACCCCTCCACTTT. It is translated as CASSQTGYSPLHF.

The V call is TRBV5-4, the J call TRBJ2-7; 12 positions match TRBD2. V shed 3 bases and J 7 bases; nucleotides not matched to a gene: 8. The CDR3 has 15 amino acids. CDR1 is SGHNT and CDR2 is YYREEE in the germline V gene (reference sequence). CDR3 in DNA: TGTGCCAGCAGCTCCCGACTAGCGGGGGTAGGGGAGCAGTACTTC. It codes for CASSSRLAGVGEQYF.